This T cell receptor (beta chain) was captured in a study of blood T cells in healthy people across ages. A second PCR, run for roughly 7 to 12 cycles, used a sample-barcoded 5' primer plus a J-beta primer mix. TCRdb processed the 5' RACE reads anew with MiXCR; each CDR3 protein has one entry. Here the sample spans 800,000 to 950,000 distinct CDR3 sequences, 25% to 35% being singletons. This clonotype was seen at least ten times. The sample was also reused in another study, on T cells of mothers and their children.

The sample comprised blood. The TCR sequence derives from a woman between 35 and 50 years old in good health.

In nucleotides, the CDR3 is TGTGCCAGCAGGTTGGCAGGGGGACGCACAGATACGCAGTATTTT. As protein: CASRLAGGRTDTQYF. This sequence joins TRBV12-3 or TRBV12-4 and TRBJ2-3; 7 bases fit TRBD1. Trimming cost V 6 bases and J 1 base; bases outside gene matches: 7. The CDR3 length is 15 residues.